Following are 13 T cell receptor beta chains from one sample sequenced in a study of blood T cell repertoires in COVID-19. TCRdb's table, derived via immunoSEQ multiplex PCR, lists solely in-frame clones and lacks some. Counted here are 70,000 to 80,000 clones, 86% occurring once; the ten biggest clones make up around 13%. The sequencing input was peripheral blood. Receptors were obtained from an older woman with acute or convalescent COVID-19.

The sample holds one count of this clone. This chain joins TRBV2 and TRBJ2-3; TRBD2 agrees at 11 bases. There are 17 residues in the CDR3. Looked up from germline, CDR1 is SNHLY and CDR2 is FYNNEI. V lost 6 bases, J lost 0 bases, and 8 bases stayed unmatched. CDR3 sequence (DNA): TGTGCCAGCAGAATCGCTAGCGGGGGGCCTAGCACAGATACGCAGTATTTT. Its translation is CASRIASGGPSTDTQYF.

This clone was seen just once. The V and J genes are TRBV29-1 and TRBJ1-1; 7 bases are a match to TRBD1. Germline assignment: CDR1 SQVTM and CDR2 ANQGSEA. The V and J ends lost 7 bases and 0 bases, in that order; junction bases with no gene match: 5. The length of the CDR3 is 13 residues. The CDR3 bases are TGCAGCGCGGAGGGACAGCTGAACACTGAAGCTTTCTTT. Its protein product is CSAEGQLNTEAFF.

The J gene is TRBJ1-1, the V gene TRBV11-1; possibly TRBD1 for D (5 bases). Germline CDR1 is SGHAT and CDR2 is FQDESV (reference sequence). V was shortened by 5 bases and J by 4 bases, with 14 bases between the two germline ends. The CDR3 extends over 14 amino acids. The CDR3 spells CASSLRGMGTEAFF. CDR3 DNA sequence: TGTGCCAGCAGCCTTAGGGGTATGGGCACTGAAGCTTTCTTT.

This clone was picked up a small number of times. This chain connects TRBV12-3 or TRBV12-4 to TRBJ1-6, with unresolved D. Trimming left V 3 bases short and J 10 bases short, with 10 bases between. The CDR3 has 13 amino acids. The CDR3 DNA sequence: TGTGCCAGCAGTTTCCGAGGTGGGTCACCCCTCCACTTT. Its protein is CASSFRGGSPLHF.

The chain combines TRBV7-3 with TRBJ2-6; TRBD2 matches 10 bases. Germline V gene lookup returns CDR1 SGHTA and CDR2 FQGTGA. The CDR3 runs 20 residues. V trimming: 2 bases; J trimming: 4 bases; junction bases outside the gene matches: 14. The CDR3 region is CASSLGPMVAGGTGANVLTF. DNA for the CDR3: TGTGCCAGCAGCTTAGGTCCCATGGTAGCGGGGGGAACCGGGGCCAACGTCCTGACTTTC.

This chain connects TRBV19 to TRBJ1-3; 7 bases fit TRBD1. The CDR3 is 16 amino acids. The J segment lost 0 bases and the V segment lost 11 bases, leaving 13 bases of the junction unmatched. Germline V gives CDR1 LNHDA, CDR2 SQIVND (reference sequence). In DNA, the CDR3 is TGTGCCTCAAAGGCCGGGACAGTGGTCTCTGGAAACACCATATATTTT. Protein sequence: CASKAGTVVSGNTIYF.

This CDR3 reads CASSRAGTGTDTQYF. DNA of the CDR3: TGTGCCAGCAGCAGAGCCGGGACAGGAACAGATACGCAGTATTTT. The rearrangement joins TRBV11-3 to TRBJ2-3, with TRBD1 matching over 8 bases. The CDR3 has 15 residues. Germline values: CDR1 SGHNT, CDR2 YENEEA. Losses at the gene ends were 5 bases for V and 3 bases for J; bases not matched to a gene: 7.

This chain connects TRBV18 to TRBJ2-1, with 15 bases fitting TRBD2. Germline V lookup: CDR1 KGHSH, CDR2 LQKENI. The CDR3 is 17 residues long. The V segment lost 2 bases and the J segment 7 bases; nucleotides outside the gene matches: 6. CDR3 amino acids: CASSPAIGTSGGNEQFF. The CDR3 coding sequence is TGTGCCAGCTCACCAGCGATCGGGACTAGCGGGGGGAATGAGCAGTTCTTC.

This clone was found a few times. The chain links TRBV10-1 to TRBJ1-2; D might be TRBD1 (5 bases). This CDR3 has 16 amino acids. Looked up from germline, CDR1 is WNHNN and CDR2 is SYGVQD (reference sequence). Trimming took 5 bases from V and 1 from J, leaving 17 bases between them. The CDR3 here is CASSMDTPHDNYGYTF. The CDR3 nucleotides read TGCGCCAGCAGTATGGACACCCCACATGATAACTATGGCTACACCTTC.

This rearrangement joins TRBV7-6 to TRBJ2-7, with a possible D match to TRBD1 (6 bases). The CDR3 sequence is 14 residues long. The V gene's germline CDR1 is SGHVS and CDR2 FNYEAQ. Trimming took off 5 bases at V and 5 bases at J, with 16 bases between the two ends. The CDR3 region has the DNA TGTGCCAGCAGCCTAAGGCAGGGGTCGGACGAGCAGTACTTC. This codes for CASSLRQGSDEQYF.

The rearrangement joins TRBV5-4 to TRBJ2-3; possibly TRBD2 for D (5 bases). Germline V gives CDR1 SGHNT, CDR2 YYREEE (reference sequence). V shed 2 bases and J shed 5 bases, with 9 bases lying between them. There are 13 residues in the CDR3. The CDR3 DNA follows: TGTGCCAGCAGCTTCAGCGGTGAAGATACGCAGTATTTT. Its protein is CASSFSGEDTQYF. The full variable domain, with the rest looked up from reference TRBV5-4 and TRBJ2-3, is ETGVTQSPTHLIKTRGQQVTLRCSSQSGHNTVSWYQQALGQGPQFIFQYYREEENGRGNFPPRFSGLQFPNYSSELNVNALELDDSALYLCASSFSGEDTQYFGPGTRLTVL.

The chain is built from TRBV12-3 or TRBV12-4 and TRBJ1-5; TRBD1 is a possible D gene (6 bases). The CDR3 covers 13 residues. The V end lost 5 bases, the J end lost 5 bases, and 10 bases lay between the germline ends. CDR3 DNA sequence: TGTGCCAGCAGTCCGGGACATGATCAGCCCCAGCATTTT. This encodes CASSPGHDQPQHF.

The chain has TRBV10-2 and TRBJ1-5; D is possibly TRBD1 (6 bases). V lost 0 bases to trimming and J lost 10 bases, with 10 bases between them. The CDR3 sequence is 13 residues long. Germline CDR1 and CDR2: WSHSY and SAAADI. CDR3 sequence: CASSESMGTPQHF. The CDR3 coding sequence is TGCGCCAGCAGTGAGTCAATGGGGACACCCCAGCATTTT.